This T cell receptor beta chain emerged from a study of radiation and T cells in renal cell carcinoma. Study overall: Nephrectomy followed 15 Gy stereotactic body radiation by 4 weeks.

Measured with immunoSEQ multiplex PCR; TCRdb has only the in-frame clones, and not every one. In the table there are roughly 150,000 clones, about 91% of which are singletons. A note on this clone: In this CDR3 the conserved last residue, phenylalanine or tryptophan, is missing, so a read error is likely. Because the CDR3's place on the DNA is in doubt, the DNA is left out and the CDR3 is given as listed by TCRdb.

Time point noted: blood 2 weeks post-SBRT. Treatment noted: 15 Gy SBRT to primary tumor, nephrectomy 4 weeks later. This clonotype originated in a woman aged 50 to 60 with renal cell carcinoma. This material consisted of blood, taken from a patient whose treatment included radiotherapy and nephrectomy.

CDR3 residues: CASSEWGTASSS. The genes are TRBV6-1 and TRBJ1-2; whether TRBD1, the table's D call, matches the DNA was not checked. The CDR3 is 12 residues long, ends included. Germline loops: CDR1 MNHNS, CDR2 SASEGT.